This T cell receptor (beta chain) was captured by sequencing in a study of technical replicates of blood from a handful of donors. Sequenced by immunoSEQ multiplex PCR; TCRdb stores in-frame clones only, minus some. The sample holds 40,000 to 60,000 clones, roughly nine tenths seen once. Germline values: CDR1 SGHNT, CDR2 YYREEE (reference sequence). This CDR3 is built from 14 residues. The ends lost 3 bases at V and 3 bases at J; junction bases unmatched: 4. Sequencing was performed on PBMCs. This sequence was found in a human donor in good health. Some clones in this sample may be carry-over from other donors' samples. This chain links TRBV5-4 with TRBJ2-3; 7 bases are shared with TRBD2. The CDR3 sequence is CASSYLAETDTQYF. DNA for the CDR3: TGTGCCAGCAGCTATCTAGCGGAGACAGATACGCAGTATTTT.